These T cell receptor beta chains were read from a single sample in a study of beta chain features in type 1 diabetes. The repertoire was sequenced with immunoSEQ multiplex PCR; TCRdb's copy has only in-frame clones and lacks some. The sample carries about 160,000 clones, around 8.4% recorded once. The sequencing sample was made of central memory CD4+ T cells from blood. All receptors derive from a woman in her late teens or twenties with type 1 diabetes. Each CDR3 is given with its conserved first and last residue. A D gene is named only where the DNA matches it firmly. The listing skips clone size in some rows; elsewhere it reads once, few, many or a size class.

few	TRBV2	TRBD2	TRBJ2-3	CASSERASGRTDTQYF	TGTGCCAGCAGTGAAAGGGCTAGCGGGAGGACAGATACGCAGTATTTT
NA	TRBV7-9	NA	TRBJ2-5	CASSGEGMAQYF	TGTGCCAGCAGCGGCGAGGGCATGGCCCAGTACTTC
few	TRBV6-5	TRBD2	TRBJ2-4	CASSYSTSGIRKTQYF	TGTGCCAGCAGTTATTCGACTAGCGGGATCCGAAAAACTCAGTACTTC
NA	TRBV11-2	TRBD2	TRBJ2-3	CASSSGASGGWGDTQYF	TGTGCCAGCAGCTCAGGGGCTAGCGGGGGCTGGGGGGATACGCAGTATTTT
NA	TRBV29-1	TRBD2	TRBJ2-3	CSVVGLAGSTDTQYF	TGCAGCGTTGTTGGACTAGCGGGATCCACAGATACGCAGTATTTT
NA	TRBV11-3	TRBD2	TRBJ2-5	CASSLGLAGGYQETQYF	TGTGCCAGCAGCTTAGGTCTAGCGGGAGGGTACCAAGAGACCCAGTACTTC
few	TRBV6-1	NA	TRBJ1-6	CASSSRGYNSPLHF	TGTGCCAGCAGTTCACGGGGCTATAATTCACCCCTCCACTTT
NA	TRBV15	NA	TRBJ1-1	CATSIQENTEAFF	TGTGCCACCAGCATTCAGGAGAACACTGAAGCTTTCTTT
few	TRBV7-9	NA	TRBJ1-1	CASSFELSRGSPEAFF	TGTGCCAGCAGCTTCGAACTGTCAAGGGGATCCCCTGAAGCTTTCTTT
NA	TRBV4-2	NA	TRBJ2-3	CASSQDRLATDTQYF	TGTGCCAGCAGCCAAGATCGGCTAGCAACAGATACGCAGTATTTT
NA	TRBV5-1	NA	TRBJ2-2	CASSHPQGTGELFF	TGCGCCAGCAGCCACCCACAGGGTACCGGGGAGCTGTTTTTT
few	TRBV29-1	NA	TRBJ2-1	CSVGVLSRSSYNEQFF	TGCAGCGTTGGAGTGCTTAGCCGAAGCTCCTACAATGAGCAGTTCTTC
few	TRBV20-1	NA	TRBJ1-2	CSGAREYGYTF	TGCAGTGGGGCCAGGGAATATGGCTACACCTTC